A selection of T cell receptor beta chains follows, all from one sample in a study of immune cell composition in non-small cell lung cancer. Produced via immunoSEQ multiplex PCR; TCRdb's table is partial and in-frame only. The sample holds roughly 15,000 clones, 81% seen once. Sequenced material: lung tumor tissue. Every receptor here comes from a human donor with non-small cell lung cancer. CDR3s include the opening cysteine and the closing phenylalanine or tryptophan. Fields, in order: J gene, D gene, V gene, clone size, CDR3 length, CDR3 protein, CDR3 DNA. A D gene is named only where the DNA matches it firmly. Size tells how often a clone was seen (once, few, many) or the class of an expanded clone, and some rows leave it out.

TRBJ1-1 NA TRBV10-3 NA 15 CATRGGILTNTEAFF TGTGCCACCCGGGGGGGGATACTCACAAACACTGAAGCTTTCTTT
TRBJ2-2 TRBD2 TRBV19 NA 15 CASISSTSHTGELFF TGTGCCAGTATCTCTTCGACTAGCCACACCGGGGAGCTGTTTTTT
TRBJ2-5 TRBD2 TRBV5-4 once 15 CASSLEGGPRETQYF TGTGCCAGCAGCTTAGAGGGAGGGCCTCGAGAGACCCAGTACTTC
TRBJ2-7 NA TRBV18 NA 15 CASSPRLDSPYEQYF TGTGCCAGCTCACCAAGGCTGGATTCCCCCTACGAGCAGTACTTC
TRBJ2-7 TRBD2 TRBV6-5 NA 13 CASQRESTYEQYF TGTGCCAGTCAGCGGGAGTCGACCTACGAGCAGTACTTC
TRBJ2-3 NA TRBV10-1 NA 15 CASSVGDGRTDTQYF TGCGCCAGCAGTGTGGGGGACGGACGCACAGATACGCAGTATTTT
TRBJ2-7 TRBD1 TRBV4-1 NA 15 CASSQERGQALRSDF TGCGCCAGCAGCCAAGAAAGGGGACAGGCGCTTAGATCTGACTTC
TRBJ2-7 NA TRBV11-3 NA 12 CASSLGTYEQYF TGTGCCAGCAGCTTAGGGACCTACGAGCAGTACTTC
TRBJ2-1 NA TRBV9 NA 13 CASSVGSYNEQFF TGTGCCAGCAGCGTAGGCTCCTACAATGAGCAGTTCTTC
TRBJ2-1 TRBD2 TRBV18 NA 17 CASSPLQSGRSSGEQFF TGTGCCAGCTCACCCCTTCAGAGCGGGAGGAGTTCGGGTGAGCAGTTCTTC
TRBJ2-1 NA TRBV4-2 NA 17 CASSQDPLQSSRNEQFF TGTGCCAGCAGCCAAGATCCCCTACAAAGTTCTCGGAACGAGCAGTTCTTC
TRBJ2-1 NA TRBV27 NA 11 CASRGGNEQFF TGTGCCAGCAGAGGGGGCAATGAGCAGTTCTTC
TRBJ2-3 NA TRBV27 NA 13 CASRGRGTDTQYF TGTGCCAGCAGAGGGAGAGGCACAGATACGCAGTATTTT
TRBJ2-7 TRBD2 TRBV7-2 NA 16 CASSLEGTSGTNQQYF TGTGCCAGCAGCTTAGAGGGGACTAGCGGGACCAATCAGCAGTACTTC
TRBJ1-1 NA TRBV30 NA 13 CAWRGGPYTEAFF TGTGCCTGGAGGGGGGGTCCCTACACTGAAGCTTTCTTT
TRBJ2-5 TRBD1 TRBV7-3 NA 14 CASSLKQGGETQYF TGTGCCAGCAGCTTAAAACAGGGGGGCGAGACCCAGTACTTC
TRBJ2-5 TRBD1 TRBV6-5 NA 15 CASSYRDRGQETQYF TGTGCCAGCAGTTATCGTGACAGGGGGCAAGAGACCCAGTACTTC
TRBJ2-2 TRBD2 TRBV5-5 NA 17 CASREGLREANTGELFF TGTGCCAGCAGAGAAGGATTGCGGGAGGCGAACACCGGGGAGCTGTTTTTT
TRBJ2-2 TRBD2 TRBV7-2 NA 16 CASSLASGSGPGELFF TGTGCCAGCAGCTTAGCTAGCGGGAGTGGCCCCGGGGAGCTGTTTTTT
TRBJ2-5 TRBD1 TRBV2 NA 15 CASSEVPGQGETQYF TGTGCCAGCAGTGAGGTGCCGGGACAGGGGGAGACCCAGTACTTC
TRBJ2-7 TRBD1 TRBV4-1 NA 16 CASSQTPGQGNYEQYF TGCGCCAGCAGCCAGACACCCGGACAGGGGAACTACGAGCAGTACTTC
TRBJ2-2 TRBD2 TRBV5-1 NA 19 CASSIGTSGSRMGTGELFF TGCGCCAGCAGCATCGGGACTAGCGGGAGTAGAATGGGGACCGGGGAGCTGTTTTTT
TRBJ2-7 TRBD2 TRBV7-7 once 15 CASSLAVAGADEQYF TGTGCCAGCAGCTTAGCGGTAGCGGGAGCCGACGAGCAGTACTTC
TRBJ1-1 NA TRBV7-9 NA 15 CASSLEPGGGTEAFF TGTGCCAGCAGCTTAGAGCCCGGGGGAGGCACTGAAGCTTTCTTT
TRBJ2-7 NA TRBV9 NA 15 CASSPQGQGGWEQYF TGTGCCAGCAGCCCCCAGGGGCAGGGGGGTTGGGAGCAGTACTTC
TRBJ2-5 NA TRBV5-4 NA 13 CASSYDREATQYF TGTGCCAGCAGCTATGACCGTGAGGCGACCCAGTACTTC
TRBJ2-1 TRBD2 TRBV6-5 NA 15 CASSRLAGERNEQFF TGTGCCAGCAGCCGACTAGCGGGAGAGCGTAATGAGCAGTTCTTC
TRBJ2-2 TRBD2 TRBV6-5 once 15 CASSLSGRGTGELFF TGTGCCAGCAGTCTTAGCGGGAGGGGCACCGGGGAGCTGTTTTTT
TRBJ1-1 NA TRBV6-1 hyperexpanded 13 CASRDSLNTEAFF TGTGCCAGCAGGGACAGCTTGAACACTGAAGCTTTCTTT
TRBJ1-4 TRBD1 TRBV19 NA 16 CASSIMDRATNEKLFF TGTGCCAGTAGTATAATGGACAGGGCAACTAATGAAAAACTGTTTTTT
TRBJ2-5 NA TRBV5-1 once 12 CASSFSEGTQYF TGCGCCAGCAGCTTTTCTGAGGGGACCCAGTACTTC
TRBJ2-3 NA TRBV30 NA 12 CASNARTDTQYF TGTGCCTCCAACGCCCGCACAGATACGCAGTATTTT
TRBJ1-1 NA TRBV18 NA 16 CASSPVSLPGSADAFF TGTGCCAGCTCACCAGTTTCCCTCCCCGGGAGTGCGGATGCTTTCTTT
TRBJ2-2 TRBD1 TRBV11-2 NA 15 CASSKTGEYTGELFF TGTGCCAGCAGCAAGACAGGGGAGTACACCGGGGAGCTGTTTTTT
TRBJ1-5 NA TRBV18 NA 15 CASSPLQGLAQPQHF TGTGCCAGCTCACCTTTGCAAGGGCTCGCGCAGCCCCAGCATTTT
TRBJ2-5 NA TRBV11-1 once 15 CASSLSRERRETQYF TGTGCCAGCAGCTTATCCCGGGAGCGGCGAGAGACCCAGTACTTC
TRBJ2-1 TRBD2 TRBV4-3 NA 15 CASRQLAGGDNEQFF TGCGCCAGCAGGCAACTAGCGGGAGGGGACAATGAGCAGTTCTTC
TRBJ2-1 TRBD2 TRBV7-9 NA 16 CASSLTGSGRGNEQFF TGTGCCAGCAGCTTAACTGGGAGCGGGAGAGGCAATGAGCAGTTCTTC
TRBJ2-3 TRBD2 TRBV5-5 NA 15 CASSTGTSGTDTQYF TGTGCCAGCAGCACCGGGACTAGCGGCACAGATACGCAGTATTTT
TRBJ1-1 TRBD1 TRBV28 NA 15 CASNNRGSGNTEAFF TGTGCCAGCAATAACAGGGGGTCGGGGAACACTGAAGCTTTCTTT
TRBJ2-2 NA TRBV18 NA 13 CASSPQNTGELFF TGTGCCAGCTCACCACAGAACACCGGGGAGCTGTTTTTT
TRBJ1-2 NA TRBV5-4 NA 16 CASSMAGGARLYGYTF TGTGCCAGCAGCATGGCTGGGGGAGCGAGATTATATGGCTACACCTTC
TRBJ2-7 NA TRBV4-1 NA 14 CASRGQPSSYEQYF TGCGCCAGCAGAGGACAGCCGAGCTCCTACGAGCAGTACTTC
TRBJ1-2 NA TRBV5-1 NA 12 CASSLDGILETF TGCGCCAGCAGCTTAGATGGGATCCTAGAAACCTTC
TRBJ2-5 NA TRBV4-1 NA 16 CASSQALRERQETQYF TGCGCCAGCAGCCAAGCTCTCCGGGAGAGGCAAGAGACCCAGTACTTC
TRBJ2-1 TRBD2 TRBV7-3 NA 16 CASSSPGLVGGNEQFF TGTGCCAGCAGCTCCCCGGGACTAGTAGGTGGCAATGAGCAGTTCTTC
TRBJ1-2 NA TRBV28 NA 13 CASSRDRNYGYTF TGTGCCAGCAGCCGGGACCGCAACTATGGCTACACCTTC
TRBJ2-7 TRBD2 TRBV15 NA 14 CATSRVSGRHEQYF TGTGCCACCAGCAGAGTTAGCGGGAGACACGAGCAGTACTTC
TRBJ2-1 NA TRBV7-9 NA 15 CASSLTRISRNEQFF TGTGCCAGCAGCTTAACTAGGATTTCACGCAATGAGCAGTTCTTC
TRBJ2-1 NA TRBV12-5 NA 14 CASGLGVRVNEQFF TGTGCTAGTGGTTTAGGGGTCCGGGTTAATGAGCAGTTCTTC
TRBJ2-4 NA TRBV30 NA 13 CAWSWDSRDIQYF TGTGCCTGGAGTTGGGACTCCCGGGACATTCAGTACTTC
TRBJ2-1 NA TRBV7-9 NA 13 CASSLGAANEQFF TGTGCCAGCAGCTTAGGAGCGGCGAATGAGCAGTTCTTC
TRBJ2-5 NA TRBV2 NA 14 CASSEGGSRETQYF TGTGCCAGCAGTGAGGGAGGTAGTAGGGAGACCCAGTACTTC
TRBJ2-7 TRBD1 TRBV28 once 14 CASSPQTGGDEQYF TGTGCCAGCAGTCCCCAGACAGGGGGGGACGAGCAGTACTTC
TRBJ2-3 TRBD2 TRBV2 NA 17 CASIRGLAGVRTDTQYF TGTGCCAGCATCCGGGGACTAGCGGGAGTTCGAACAGATACGCAGTATTTT
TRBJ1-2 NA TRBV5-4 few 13 CASSLQGRGGYTF TGTGCCAGCAGCTTGCAGGGGCGAGGGGGCTACACCTTC
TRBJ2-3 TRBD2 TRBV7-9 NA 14 CASSLSGNTDTQYF TGTGCCAGCAGCTTGAGCGGGAACACAGATACGCAGTATTTT
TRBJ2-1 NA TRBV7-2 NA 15 CASSKGQSSYNEQFF TGTGCCAGCAGCAAAGGACAGAGCTCCTACAATGAGCAGTTCTTC
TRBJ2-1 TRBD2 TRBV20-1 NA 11 CSASPSGTMFF TGCAGTGCTAGTCCTAGCGGGACGATGTTCTTC